This TCR beta chain was retrieved from a study of T cell repertoires in ileal Crohn's disease. Study overall: Median disease duration was around eight years; 35% smoked at surgery. Study-level results: Compared with CD4 T cells, sorted CD8 cells carried more expanded clones. Every patient over 26.8% clonality showed endoscopic recurrence.

Some clones are missing from TCRdb's copy, which holds only in-frame ones; the method was immunoSEQ multiplex PCR. The table lists 14,000 or so clones, roughly 78% of them singletons, with about 4.5% in the top ten. This clone was counted once. Its antigen is unknown. Germline V CDR1 and CDR2: SNHLY, FYNNEI. V lost 6 bases and J 0 bases, leaving 11 bases between the germline ends. This CDR3 is built from 14 residues. The sample was ileal tissue. The source of this sequence is an adult with Crohn's disease. The chain uses TRBV2 and TRBJ1-1, with D possibly TRBD1 on 5 matching bases. The CDR3 region is CASSAQGLNTEAFF. Here the CDR3 DNA reads TGTGCCAGCAGCGCCCAGGGCCTGAACACTGAAGCTTTCTTT.